This T cell receptor (beta chain) appears in the sequencing data of a study of early T cells in non-severe SARS-CoV-2 infection (dated by TCRdb to the early 2020s). Describing the broader study: Bulk RNA from unsorted whole blood was used for TCR sequencing, so alpha and beta chains could not be paired. Summary of the overall study and its limitations: Matching against VDJdb was skewed toward anti-spike CD8 responses, likely underestimated virus-specific expansions, and missed private and CD4 specificities.

Library creation used 5' RACE. Sequencing was performed on a NextSeq 500. Unique molecular identifiers were attached to individual cDNA molecules in the TCR library protocol so that sequencing error and PCR bias could be corrected. Sequencing covered both TCR alpha and beta chains, and within each sample the abundances of alpha and beta sequences were tightly co-correlated. Turning to the authors' computational methods: Decombinator V4 was used to annotate the V gene, J gene and CDR3 of the TCR sequences. Expanded TCRs were defined as changing significantly between any two time points under a Poisson model with p below 0.0001. TCR abundances were normalised to the total number of TCRs sequenced per sample and expressed as counts per million. MAIT TCRs were defined by TRAV1-2 paired with TRAJ12, TRAJ20 or TRAJ33, and iNKT TCRs by TRAV10 paired with TRAJ18. VDJdb, accessed on 1 November 2021, was searched for TCRs annotated for CMV, EBV and SARS-CoV-2, and TCRs annotated for more than one antigen were excluded. TCRdb took the public reads, trimmed them with fastp at Q25, ran MiXCR for clone calling and kept in-frame beta chains. One record per CDR3 amino acid sequence lists the most common genes and DNA. The V and J calls follow TCRdb's processing rather than the paper's. A total of nearly 60,000 distinct CDR3 sequences appear in this sample, 9.5% to 15% of them only once. The top ten clones comprise roughly a tenth of the sample.

CDR1 and CDR2 were assigned from the germline V gene as SGDLS and YYNGEE. From its cysteine to its phenylalanine, the CDR3 spans 14 amino acids. Only the CDR3 DNA is retained, 42 bases long and in frame from the first base. V drops 2 bases and J drops 4 bases, leaving 12 bases in between. This clonotype came up a few times. The target of this receptor is not known. No base-level quality is on record; no much larger clone is a single base apart. A case-control design nested within a healthcare worker cohort in London, UK, was used, with weekly nasopharyngeal swab PCR tests and blood sampling performed. Healthcare workers were enrolled in the week of the UK lockdown, from 23 to 31 March 2020, and were followed every week for up to roughly 15 weeks.

The sequence is built from TRBV9 and TRBJ1-1; a tentative D call is TRBD1 (5 bases match). The clonotype comes from an adult who was a healthcare worker with PCR-confirmed SARS-CoV-2 infection or an uninfected control (not recorded which). Source material: whole blood. The encoded CDR3 is CASSVDSGGTEAFF. The DNA is as follows: TGTGCCAGCAGCGTCGACAGCGGCGGCACTGAAGCTTTCTTT.